Each of the 11 T cell receptor beta chains below was sequenced from the same sample in a study of blood T cell dynamics during melanoma immunotherapy. Noted time point: week 3, after first cycle of checkpoint inhibitor. Sequencing was performed with immunoSEQ multiplex PCR; in TCRdb, only in-frame clones are kept and a portion is missing. The sample contains approximately 14,000 clones, 80% to 95% of which appear only once. The sequencing here drew on blood, taken from a patient treated with checkpoint blockade. The source is a human donor with melanoma.

This chain links TRBV5-8 with TRBJ1-1; the D gene is possibly TRBD1 (6 bases). From germline, CDR1 is SGHTS and CDR2 YDEGEE. The CDR3 spans 14 residues. V shed 0 bases and J shed 2 bases, with 8 bases lying between them. In DNA form, the CDR3 reads TGTGCCAGCAGCTTGGACAGGGCAAACACTGAAGCTTTCTTT. It is translated as CASSLDRANTEAFF.

J is TRBJ2-3 and V is TRBV2; unclear D gene. Per germline, CDR1 SNHLY and CDR2 FYNNEI. The CDR3 is made up of 15 amino acids. V was trimmed by 7 bases and J by 0 bases, leaving 14 bases between them. CDR3: CASKRGESSTDTQYF. As DNA, the CDR3 is TGTGCCAGCAAACGTGGGGAAAGTAGCACAGATACGCAGTATTTT.

V usage is TRBV5-6 and J usage is TRBJ2-1; TRBD2 agrees at 10 bases. Trimming removed 5 bases from V and 9 bases from J; junction bases left unmatched: 8. The CDR3 totals 14 residues. Per germline, CDR1 SGHDT and CDR2 YYEEEE. The CDR3 DNA follows: TGTGCCAGCAGATTAGCGGGAGGAGTGGGTGAGCAGTTCTTC. It yields the protein CASRLAGGVGEQFF.

J is TRBJ1-2 and V is TRBV18; 10 nucleotides line up with TRBD1. The CDR3 runs to 15 residues. V lost 3 bases to trimming and J lost 3 bases; unmatched junction nucleotides: 4. CDR1 and CDR2 from the germline V gene are KGHSH and LQKENI. The CDR3: CASSPVGQGDYGYTF. The CDR3 region has the DNA TGTGCCAGCTCACCCGTAGGACAGGGGGACTATGGCTACACCTTC.

CDR3 nucleotides: TGTGCCAGCGGTCCGGGACAGAAAGAGACCCAGTACTTC. Its translation: CASGPGQKETQYF. This rearrangement joins TRBV6-6 to TRBJ2-5; 7 nucleotides match TRBD1. Germline trimming cut 8 bases from V and 3 bases from J; bases unmatched to any gene: 6. The CDR3 loop spans 13 amino acids. Germline V gene sequence: CDR1 MNHNY, CDR2 SVGAGI (reference sequence).

The V and J genes are TRBV5-1 and TRBJ2-7; TRBD2 matches 8 bases. This CDR3 comprises 14 residues. V shed 0 bases, J shed 2 bases, and the junction held 1 base outside the gene matches. Germline V gene lookup returns CDR1 SGHRS and CDR2 YFSETQ. CDR3 in amino acids: CASSLGLATYEQYF. The CDR3 region has the DNA TGCGCCAGCAGCTTGGGACTAGCGACCTACGAGCAGTACTTC.

The CDR3, as DNA: TGTGCCAGCAGCGTTGGACAGGATCCTTCCTACGAGCAGTACTTC. It is translated as CASSVGQDPSYEQYF. The chain uses TRBV9 and TRBJ2-7; 7 nucleotides match TRBD1. The CDR3 is 15 amino acids. Trimming took 2 bases from V and 1 from J; bases not matched to a gene: 6. Per germline, CDR1 SGDLS and CDR2 YYNGEE.

The chain uses TRBV9 and TRBJ1-5; D is ambiguous. The CDR3 extends over 15 amino acids. The V and J ends lost 4 bases and 0 bases respectively, with 11 bases between them. Germline CDR1 is SGDLS and CDR2 is YYNGEE. The CDR3 loop is CASSPSPNSNQPQHF. For the CDR3, the DNA is TGTGCCAGCAGCCCGAGTCCGAATAGCAATCAGCCCCAGCATTTT.

This chain links TRBV30 with TRBJ2-3; no definite D call. V shed 1 base and J shed 2 bases, with 7 bases lying between them. Germline V gene lookup returns CDR1 GTSNPN and CDR2 SVGIG (reference sequence). The CDR3 contains 13 residues. CDR3 in amino acids: CAWSGPLTDTQYF. CDR3 in DNA: TGTGCCTGGAGTGGGCCTCTCACAGATACGCAGTATTTT.

This clone is a singleton in its sample. The CDR3 bases are TGTGCCAGTACTAGCGGGAGCCACAATGAGCAGTTCTTC. Its protein is CASTSGSHNEQFF. The chain couples TRBV27 to TRBJ2-1, with TRBD2 identical over 11 bases. V shed 9 bases and J 5 bases; nucleotides not matched to a gene: 3. Per germline, CDR1 MNHEY and CDR2 SMNVEV (reference sequence). The CDR3 covers 13 residues.

This chain uses TRBV30 with TRBJ2-5; 9 bases fit TRBD1. The CDR3 is 12 residues long. Germline assignment: CDR1 GTSNPN and CDR2 SVGIG (reference sequence). V shed 5 bases and J 2 bases; nucleotides not matched to a gene: 0. CDR3 sequence: CAWDRGQETQYF. The CDR3 DNA reads as TGTGCCTGGGACAGGGGGCAAGAGACCCAGTACTTC.